This T cell receptor beta chain was documented in a study of response to subunit inactivated influenza vaccine. One entry per CDR3 protein results from TCRdb running MiXCR on the RT-PCR reads. The sample holds hundreds of thousands of distinct CDR3 sequences, 11% seen once. This clonotype was detected ten times or more. V was trimmed by 0 bases and J by 5 bases, leaving 8 bases between them. The CDR3 runs 13 residues. CDR1 is LGHDT and CDR2 is YNNKEL in the germline V gene (reference sequence). The sample was also linked to a second study, of T cells expressing NK-cell markers. That work states: TCR beta libraries carry UMIs added by 5'RACE template switching. One of the eight sequenced donors was seronegative, whereas the other seven were HCMV-seropositive. There were several donors in whom these clonotypes also led the CD3+CD56-NKG2C+ fraction.

Source: PBMCs from blood, taken on the day of vaccination. The sequence came from a man aged 50 to 60 who received an inactivated influenza vaccine. J is TRBJ2-7 and V is TRBV3-1, with a possible D match to TRBD1 (5 bases). CDR3 bases: TGTGCCAGCAGCCAAGATGACAGACACGAGCAGTACTTC. It specifies CASSQDDRHEQYF.